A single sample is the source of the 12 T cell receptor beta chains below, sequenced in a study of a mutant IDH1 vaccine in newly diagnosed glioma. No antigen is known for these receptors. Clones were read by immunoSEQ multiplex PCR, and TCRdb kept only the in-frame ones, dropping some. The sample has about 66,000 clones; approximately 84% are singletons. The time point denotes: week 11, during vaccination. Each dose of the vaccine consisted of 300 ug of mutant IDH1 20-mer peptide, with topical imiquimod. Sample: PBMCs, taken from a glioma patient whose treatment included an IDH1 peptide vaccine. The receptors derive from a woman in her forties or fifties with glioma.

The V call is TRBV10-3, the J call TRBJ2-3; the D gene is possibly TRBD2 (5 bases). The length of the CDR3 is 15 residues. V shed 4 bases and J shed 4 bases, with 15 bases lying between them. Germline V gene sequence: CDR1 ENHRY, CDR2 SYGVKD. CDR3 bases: TGTGCCATCAGTGCCCTTGCTGCGGGCTCAGATACGCAGTATTTT. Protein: CAISALAAGSDTQYF.

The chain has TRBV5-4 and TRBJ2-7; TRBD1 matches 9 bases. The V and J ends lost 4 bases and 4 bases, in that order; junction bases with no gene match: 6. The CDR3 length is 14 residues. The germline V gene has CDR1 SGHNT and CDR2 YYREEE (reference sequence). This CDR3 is CASSGDREQYEQYF. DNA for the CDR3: TGTGCCAGCAGCGGGGACAGGGAACAGTACGAGCAGTACTTC.

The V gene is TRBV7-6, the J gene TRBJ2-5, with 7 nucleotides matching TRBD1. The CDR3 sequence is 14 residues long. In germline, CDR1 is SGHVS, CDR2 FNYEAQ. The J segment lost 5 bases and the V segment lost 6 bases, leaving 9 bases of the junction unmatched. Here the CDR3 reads CASRVLGGHETQYF. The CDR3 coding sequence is TGTGCCAGCAGGGTCTTAGGGGGCCATGAGACCCAGTACTTC.

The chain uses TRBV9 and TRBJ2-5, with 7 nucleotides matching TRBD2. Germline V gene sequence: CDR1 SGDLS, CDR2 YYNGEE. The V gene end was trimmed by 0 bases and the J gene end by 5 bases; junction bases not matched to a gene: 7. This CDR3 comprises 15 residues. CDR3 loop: CASSVGGGPRETQYF. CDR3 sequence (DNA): TGTGCCAGCAGCGTAGGGGGAGGGCCCAGGGAGACCCAGTACTTC.

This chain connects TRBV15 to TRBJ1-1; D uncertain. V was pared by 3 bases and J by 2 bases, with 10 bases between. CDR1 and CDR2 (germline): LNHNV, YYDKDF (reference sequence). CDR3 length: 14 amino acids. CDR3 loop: CATSSGRLNTEAFF. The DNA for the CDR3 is TGTGCCACCAGCAGCGGACGGTTAAACACTGAAGCTTTCTTT.

The CDR3 nucleotides read TGTGCCAGCAGTCACGGTGGCGCTAATCAGCCCCAGCATTTT. It encodes CASSHGGANQPQHF. This rearrangement joins TRBV28 to TRBJ1-5; unclear D gene. The length of the CDR3 is 14 residues. Germline V lookup: CDR1 MDHEN, CDR2 SYDVKM. Trimming pared 5 bases from V and 4 bases from J, leaving 12 bases between.

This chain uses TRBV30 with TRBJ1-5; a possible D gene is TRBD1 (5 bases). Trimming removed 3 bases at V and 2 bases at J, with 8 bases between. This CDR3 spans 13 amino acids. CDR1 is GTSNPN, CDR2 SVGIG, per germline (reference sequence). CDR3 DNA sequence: TGTGCCTGGAGAAGGGACGGCAATCAGCCCCAGCATTTT. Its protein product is CAWRRDGNQPQHF. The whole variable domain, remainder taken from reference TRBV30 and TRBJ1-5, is SQTIHQWPATLVQPVGSPLSLECTVEGTSNPNLYWYRQAAGRGLQLLFYSVGIGQISSEVPQNLSASRPQDRQFILSSKKLLLSDSGFYLCAWRRDGNQPQHFGDGTRLSIL.

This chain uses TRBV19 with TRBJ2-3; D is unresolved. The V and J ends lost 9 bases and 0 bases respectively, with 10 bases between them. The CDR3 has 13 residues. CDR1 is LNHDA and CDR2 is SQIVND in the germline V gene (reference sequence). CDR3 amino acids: CASSPGSTDTQYF. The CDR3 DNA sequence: TGTGCCAGCTCCCCGGGCAGCACAGATACGCAGTATTTT. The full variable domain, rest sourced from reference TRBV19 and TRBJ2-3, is DGGITQSPKYLFRKEGQNVTLSCEQNLNHDAMYWYRQDPGQGLRLIYYSQIVNDFQKGDIAEGYSVSREKKESFPLTVTSAQKNPTAFYLCASSPGSTDTQYFGPGTRLTVL.

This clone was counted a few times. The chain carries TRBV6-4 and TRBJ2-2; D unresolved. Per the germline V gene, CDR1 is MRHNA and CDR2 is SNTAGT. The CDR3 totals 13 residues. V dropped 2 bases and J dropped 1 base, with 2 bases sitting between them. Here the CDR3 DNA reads TGTGCCAGCAGTGACAGGAACACCGGGGAGCTGTTTTTT. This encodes CASSDRNTGELFF.

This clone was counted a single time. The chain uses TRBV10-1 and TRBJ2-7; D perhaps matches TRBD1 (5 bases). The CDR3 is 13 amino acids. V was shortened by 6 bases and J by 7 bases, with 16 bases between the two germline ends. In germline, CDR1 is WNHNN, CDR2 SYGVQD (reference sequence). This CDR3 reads CASSRWSGQEQYF. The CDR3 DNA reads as TGCGCCAGCAGCAGGTGGTCAGGGCAAGAGCAGTACTTC.

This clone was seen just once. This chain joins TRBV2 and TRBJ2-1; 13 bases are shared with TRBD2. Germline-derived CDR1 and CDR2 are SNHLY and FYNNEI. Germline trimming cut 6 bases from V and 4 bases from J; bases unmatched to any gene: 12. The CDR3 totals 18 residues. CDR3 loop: CASRGGTSGVLGYNEQFF. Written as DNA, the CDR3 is TGTGCCAGCAGGGGGGGGACTAGCGGGGTCCTGGGGTACAATGAGCAGTTCTTC.

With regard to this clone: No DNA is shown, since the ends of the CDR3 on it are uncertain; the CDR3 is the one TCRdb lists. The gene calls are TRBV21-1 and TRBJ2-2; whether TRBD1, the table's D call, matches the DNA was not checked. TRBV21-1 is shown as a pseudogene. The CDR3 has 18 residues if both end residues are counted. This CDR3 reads CASSKVVGRGSNTGELFF.